The 2 T cell receptor beta chains below come from one sample, sequenced in a study of Graves' ophthalmopathy and Graves' hyperthyroidism. Scientists amplified the TCR beta CDR3 regions from RNA transcripts. First-round RT-PCR with HTBI primers preceded a second-round multiplex PCR. TCRdb itself ran the multiplex PCR reads through MiXCR, one entry per CDR3 protein. The table shows fewer than 600,000 distinct CDR3 sequences, with around 15% occurring only once. The source material was blood. The receptors stem from a woman aged 25 to 39 with Graves' ophthalmopathy.

This clonotype was counted a few times. This chain joins TRBV28 and TRBJ2-3, with D uncertain. The V and J ends lost 7 bases and 7 bases respectively, with 12 bases between them. The V gene's germline CDR1 is MDHEN and CDR2 SYDVKM. CDR3 length: 12 amino acids. CDR3 in DNA: TGTGCCAGCAACTTCGGGCTGTATACGCAGTATTTT. Translating it yields CASNFGLYTQYF.

This clonotype was counted at least ten times. V and J are TRBV10-3 and TRBJ1-5, with 8 bases matching TRBD1. This CDR3 is 14 amino acids long. Germline-derived CDR1 and CDR2 are ENHRY and SYGVKD. The V gene end was trimmed by 0 bases and the J gene end by 9 bases; junction bases not matched to a gene: 4. The CDR3 loop reads CAISESKGTGPQHF. Here the CDR3 DNA reads TGTGCCATCAGTGAGTCGAAGGGGACAGGGCCCCAGCATTTT.